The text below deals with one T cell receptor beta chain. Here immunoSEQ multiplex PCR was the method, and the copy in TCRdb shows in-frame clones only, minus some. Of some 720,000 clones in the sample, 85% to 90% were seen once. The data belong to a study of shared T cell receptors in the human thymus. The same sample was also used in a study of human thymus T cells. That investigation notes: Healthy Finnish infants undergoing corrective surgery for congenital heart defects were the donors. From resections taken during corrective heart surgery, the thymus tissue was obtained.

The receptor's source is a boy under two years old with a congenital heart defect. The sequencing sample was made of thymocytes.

CDR3 residues: CASSDPGGSGKSEQYF. Written as DNA, the CDR3 is TGTGCCAGCAGTGATCCCGGGGGTAGCGGGAAGAGCGAGCAGTACTTC. The J gene is TRBJ2-7, the V gene TRBV25-1; 8 bases match TRBD2. There are 16 residues in the CDR3. The J segment lost 6 bases and the V segment lost 3 bases, leaving 13 bases of the junction unmatched. Germline V gene sequence: CDR1 MGHDK, CDR2 SYGVNS.